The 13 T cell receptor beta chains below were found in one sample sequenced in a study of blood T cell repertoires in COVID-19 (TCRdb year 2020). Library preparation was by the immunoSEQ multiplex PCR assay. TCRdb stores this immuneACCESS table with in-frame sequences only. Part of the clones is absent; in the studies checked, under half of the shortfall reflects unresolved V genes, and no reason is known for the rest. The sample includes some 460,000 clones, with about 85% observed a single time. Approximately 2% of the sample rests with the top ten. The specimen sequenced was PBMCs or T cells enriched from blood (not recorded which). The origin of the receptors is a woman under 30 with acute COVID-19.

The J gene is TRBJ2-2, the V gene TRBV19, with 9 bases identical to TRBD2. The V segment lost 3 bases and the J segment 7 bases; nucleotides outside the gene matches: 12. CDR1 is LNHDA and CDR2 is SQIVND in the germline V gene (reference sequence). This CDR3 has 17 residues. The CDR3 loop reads CASSISSGGLKYGELFF. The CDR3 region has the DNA TGTGCCAGTAGTATCTCCAGCGGGGGGCTAAAATACGGGGAGCTGTTTTTT.

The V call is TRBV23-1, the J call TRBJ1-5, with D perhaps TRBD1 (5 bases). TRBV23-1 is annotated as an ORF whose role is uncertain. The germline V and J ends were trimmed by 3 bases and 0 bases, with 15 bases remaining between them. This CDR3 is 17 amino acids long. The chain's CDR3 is CASSQVRQTHSNQPQHF. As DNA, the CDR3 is TGCGCCAGCAGTCAGGTGAGACAGACTCATAGCAATCAGCCCCAGCATTTT.

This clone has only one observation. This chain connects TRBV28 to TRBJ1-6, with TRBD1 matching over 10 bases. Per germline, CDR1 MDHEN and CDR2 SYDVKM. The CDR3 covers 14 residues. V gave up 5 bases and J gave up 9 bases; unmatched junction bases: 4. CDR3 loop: CASSEGQGFSPLHF. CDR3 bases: TGTGCCAGCAGTGAGGGACAGGGGTTTTCACCCCTCCACTTT.

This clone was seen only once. The CDR3 bases are TGTGCCAGCAGCGCGGACAGCCCCTACGAGCAGTACTTC. Amino acids: CASSADSPYEQYF. The chain combines TRBV5-8 with TRBJ2-7, with D possibly matching TRBD1 (6 bases). The V gene lost 4 bases and the J gene lost 2 bases, with 10 bases spanning the gap. Germline V gene data show CDR1 as SGHTS and CDR2 as YDEGEE. The length of the CDR3 is 13 residues. The full variable domain, its missing parts supplied by reference TRBV5-8 and TRBJ2-7, is EAGVTQSPTHLIKTRGQQATLRCSPISGHTSVYWYQQALGLGLQFLLWYDEGEERNRGNFPPRFSGRQFPNYSSELNVNALELEDSALYLCASSADSPYEQYFGPGTRLTVT.

The chain's CDR3 is CASSDPAEGLLGANVLTF. The CDR3 DNA is TGTGCCAGCAGCGACCCGGCGGAGGGGCTTTTGGGGGCCAACGTCCTGACTTTC. V is TRBV7-9 and J is TRBJ2-6; D is possibly TRBD2 (6 bases). The germline CDR1 and CDR2 sequences are SEHNR and FQNEAQ (reference sequence). The CDR3 runs 18 residues. V lost 5 bases, J lost 4 bases, and 21 bases lay in between.

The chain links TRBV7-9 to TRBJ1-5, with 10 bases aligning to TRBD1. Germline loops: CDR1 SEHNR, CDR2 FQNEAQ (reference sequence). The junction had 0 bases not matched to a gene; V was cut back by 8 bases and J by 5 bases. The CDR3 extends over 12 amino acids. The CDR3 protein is CASGTGDQPQHF. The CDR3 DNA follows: TGTGCCAGCGGGACAGGGGATCAGCCCCAGCATTTT.

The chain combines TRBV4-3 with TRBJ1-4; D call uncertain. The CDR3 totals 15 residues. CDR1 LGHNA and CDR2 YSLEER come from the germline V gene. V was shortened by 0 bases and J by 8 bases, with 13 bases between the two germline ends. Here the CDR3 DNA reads TGCGCCAGCAGCCAAGATTTGGACGGCGGGGAAAAACTGTTTTTT. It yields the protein CASSQDLDGGEKLFF.

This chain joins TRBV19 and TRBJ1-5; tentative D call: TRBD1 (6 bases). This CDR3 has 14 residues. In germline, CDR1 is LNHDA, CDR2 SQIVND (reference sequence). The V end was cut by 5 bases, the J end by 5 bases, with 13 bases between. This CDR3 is CASSGTGNYQPQHF. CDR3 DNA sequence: TGTGCCAGTAGTGGTACAGGGAATTATCAGCCCCAGCATTTT.

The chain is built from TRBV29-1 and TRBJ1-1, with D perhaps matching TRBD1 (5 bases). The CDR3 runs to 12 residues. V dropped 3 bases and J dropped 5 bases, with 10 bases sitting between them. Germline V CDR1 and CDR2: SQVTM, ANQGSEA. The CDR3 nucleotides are TGCAGCGTTGACAGGGCCGGGACTGAAGCTTTCTTT. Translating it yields CSVDRAGTEAFF.

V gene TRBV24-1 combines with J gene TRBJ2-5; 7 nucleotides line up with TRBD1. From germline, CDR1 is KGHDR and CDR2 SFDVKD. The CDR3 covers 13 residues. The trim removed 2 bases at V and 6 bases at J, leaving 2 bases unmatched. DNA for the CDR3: TGTGCCACCAGTGATTACAGGGGAAAGACCCAGTACTTC. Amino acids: CATSDYRGKTQYF.

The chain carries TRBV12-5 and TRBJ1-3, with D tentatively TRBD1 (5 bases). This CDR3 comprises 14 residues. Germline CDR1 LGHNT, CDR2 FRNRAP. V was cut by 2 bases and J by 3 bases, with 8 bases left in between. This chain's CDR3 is CASGLTGNGNTIYF. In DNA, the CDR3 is TGTGCTAGTGGTTTGACAGGCAATGGAAACACCATATATTTT.

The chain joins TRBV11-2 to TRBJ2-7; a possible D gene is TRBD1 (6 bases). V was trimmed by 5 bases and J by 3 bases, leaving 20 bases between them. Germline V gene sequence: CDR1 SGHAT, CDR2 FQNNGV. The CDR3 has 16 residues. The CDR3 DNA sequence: TGTGCCAGCAGCCTCAAGCGACAGGTCGTCAGCTACGAGCAGTACTTC. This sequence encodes CASSLKRQVVSYEQYF.

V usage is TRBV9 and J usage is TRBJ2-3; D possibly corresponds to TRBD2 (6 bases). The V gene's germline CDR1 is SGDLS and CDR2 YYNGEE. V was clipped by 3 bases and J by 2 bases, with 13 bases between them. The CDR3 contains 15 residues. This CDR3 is CASSARGTDTDTQYF. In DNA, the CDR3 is TGTGCCAGCAGCGCCCGGGGGACCGACACAGATACGCAGTATTTT. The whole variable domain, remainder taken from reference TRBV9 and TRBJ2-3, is DSGVTQTPKHLITATGQRVTLRCSPRSGDLSVYWYQQSLDQGLQFLIQYYNGEERAKGNILERFSAQQFPDLHSELNLSSLELGDSALYFCASSARGTDTDTQYFGPGTRLTVL.